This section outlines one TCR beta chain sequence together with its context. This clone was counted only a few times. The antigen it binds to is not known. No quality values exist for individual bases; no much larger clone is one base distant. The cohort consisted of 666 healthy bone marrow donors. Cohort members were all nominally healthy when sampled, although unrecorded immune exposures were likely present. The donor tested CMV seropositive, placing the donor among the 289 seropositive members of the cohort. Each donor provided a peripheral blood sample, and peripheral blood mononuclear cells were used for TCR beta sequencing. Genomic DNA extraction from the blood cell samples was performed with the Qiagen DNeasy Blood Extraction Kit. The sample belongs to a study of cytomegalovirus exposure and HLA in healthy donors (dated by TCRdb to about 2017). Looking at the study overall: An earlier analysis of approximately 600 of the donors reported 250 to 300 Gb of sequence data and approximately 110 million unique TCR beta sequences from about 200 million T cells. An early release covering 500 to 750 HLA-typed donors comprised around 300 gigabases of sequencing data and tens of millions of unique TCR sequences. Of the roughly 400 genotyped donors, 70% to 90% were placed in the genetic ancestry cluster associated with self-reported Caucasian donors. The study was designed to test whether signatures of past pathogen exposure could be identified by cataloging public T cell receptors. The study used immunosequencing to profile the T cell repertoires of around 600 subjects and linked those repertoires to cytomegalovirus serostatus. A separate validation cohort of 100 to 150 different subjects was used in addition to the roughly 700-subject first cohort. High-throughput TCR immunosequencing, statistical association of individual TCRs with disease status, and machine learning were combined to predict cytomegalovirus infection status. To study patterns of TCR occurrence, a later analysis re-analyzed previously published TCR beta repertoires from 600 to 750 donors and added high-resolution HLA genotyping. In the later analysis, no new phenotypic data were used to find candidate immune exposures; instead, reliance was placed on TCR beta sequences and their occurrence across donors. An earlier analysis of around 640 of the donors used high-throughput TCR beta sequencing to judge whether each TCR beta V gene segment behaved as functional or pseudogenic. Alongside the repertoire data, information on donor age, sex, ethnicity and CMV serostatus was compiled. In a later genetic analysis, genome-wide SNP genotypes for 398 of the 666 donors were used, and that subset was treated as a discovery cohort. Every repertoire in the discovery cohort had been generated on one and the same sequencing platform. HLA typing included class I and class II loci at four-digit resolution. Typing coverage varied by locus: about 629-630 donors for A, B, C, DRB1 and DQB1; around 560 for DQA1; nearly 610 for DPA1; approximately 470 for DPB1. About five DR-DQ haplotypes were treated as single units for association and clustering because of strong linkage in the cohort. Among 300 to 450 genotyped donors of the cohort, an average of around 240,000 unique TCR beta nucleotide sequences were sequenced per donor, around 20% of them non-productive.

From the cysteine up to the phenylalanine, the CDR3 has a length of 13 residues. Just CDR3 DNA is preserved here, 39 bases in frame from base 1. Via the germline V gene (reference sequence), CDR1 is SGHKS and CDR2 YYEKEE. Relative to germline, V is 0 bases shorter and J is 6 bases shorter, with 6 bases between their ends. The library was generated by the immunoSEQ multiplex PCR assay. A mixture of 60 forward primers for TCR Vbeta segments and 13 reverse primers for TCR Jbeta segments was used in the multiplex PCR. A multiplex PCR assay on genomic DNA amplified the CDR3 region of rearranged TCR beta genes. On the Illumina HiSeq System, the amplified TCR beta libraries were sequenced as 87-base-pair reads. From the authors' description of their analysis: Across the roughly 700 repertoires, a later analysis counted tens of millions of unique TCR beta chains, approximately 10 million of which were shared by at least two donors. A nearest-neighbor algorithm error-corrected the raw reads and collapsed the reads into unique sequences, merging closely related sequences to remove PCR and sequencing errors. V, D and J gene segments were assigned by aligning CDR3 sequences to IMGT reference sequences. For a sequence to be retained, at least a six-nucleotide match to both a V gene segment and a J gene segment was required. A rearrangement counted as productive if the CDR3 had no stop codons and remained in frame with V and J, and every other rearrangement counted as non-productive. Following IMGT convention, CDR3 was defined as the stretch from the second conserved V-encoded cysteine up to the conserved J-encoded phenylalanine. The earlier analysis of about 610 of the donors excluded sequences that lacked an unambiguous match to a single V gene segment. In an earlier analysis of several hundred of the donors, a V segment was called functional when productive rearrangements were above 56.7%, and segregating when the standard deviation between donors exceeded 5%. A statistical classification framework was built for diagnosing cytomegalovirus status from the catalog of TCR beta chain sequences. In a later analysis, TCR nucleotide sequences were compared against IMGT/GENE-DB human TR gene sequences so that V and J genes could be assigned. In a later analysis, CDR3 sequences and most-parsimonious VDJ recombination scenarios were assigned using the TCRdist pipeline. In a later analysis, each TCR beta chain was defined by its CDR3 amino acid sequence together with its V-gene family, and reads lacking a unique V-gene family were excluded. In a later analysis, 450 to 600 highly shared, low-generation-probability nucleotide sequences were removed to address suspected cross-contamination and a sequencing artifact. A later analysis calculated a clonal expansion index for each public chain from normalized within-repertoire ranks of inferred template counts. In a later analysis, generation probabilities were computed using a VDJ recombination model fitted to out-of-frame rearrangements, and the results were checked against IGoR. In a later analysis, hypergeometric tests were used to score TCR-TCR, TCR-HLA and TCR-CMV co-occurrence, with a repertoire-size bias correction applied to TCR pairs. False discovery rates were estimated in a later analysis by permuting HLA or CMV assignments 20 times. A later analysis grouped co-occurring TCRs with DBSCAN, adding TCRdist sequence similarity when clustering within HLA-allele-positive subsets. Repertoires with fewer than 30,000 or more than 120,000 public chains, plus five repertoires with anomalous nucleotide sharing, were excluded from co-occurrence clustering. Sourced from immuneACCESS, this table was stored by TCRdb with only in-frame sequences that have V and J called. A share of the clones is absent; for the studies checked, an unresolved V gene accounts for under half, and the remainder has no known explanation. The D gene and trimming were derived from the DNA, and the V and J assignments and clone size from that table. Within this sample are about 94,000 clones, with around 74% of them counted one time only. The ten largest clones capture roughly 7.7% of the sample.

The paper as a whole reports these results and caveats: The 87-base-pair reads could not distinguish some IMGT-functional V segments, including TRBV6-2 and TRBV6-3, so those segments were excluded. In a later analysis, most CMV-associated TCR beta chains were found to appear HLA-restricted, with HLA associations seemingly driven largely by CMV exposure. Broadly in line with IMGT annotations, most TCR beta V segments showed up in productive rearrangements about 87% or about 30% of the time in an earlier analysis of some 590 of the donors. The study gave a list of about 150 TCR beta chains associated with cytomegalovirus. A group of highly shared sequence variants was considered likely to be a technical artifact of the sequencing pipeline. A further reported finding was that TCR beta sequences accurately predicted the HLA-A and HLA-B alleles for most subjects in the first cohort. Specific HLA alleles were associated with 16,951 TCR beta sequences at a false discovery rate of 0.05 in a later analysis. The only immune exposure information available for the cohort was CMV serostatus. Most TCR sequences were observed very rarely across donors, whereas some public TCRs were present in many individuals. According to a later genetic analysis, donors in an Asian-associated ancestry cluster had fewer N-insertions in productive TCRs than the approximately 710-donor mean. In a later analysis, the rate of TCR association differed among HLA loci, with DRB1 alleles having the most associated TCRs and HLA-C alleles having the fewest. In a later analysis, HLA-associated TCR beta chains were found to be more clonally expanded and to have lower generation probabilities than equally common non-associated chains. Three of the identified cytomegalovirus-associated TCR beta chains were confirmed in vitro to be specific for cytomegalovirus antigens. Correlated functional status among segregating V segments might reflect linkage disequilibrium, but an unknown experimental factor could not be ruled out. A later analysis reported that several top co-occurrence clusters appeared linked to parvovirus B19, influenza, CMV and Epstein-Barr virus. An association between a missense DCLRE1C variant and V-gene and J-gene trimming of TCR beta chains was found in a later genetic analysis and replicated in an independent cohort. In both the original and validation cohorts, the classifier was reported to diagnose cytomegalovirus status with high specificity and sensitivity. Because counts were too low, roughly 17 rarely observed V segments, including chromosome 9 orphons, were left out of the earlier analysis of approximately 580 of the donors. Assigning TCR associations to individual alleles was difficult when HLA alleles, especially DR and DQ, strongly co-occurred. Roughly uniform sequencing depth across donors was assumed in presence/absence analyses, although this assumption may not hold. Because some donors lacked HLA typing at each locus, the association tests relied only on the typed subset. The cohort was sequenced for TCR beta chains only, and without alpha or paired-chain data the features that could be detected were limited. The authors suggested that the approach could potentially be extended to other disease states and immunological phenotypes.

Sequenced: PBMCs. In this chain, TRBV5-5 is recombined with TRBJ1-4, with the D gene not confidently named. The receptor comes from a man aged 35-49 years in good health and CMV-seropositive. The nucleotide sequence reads TGTGCCAGCAGCTTGGACGGAGATGAAAAACTGTTTTTT. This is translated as CASSLDGDEKLFF.